These 5 T cell receptor beta chains originate from one sample sequenced in a study of OX40 agonist ivuxolimab in advanced cancers. This table comes from immunoSEQ multiplex PCR, and its TCRdb copy is limited to in-frame clones, with some not included. In the table there are about 70,000 clones, roughly 80% of which are singletons. The material sequenced was CD4+ or CD8+ T cells sorted from blood, taken in a trial of the OX40 agonist ivuxolimab. Receptor source: an adult with an advanced solid tumor such as melanoma, head and neck, liver or kidney cancer.

The chain is built from TRBV14 and TRBJ1-6, with D unclear. V was pared by 0 bases and J by 8 bases, with 5 bases between. The germline gives CDR1 SGHDN, CDR2 FVKESK. The CDR3 covers 13 residues. CDR3 sequence reads: CASSQDPYSPLHF. Written as DNA, the CDR3 is TGTGCCAGCAGCCAAGATCCGTATTCACCCCTCCACTTT.

This chain joins TRBV2 and TRBJ1-1; TRBD1 might be the D (5 bases). V shed 4 bases and J shed 1 base, with 13 bases lying between them. From germline, CDR1 is SNHLY and CDR2 FYNNEI. This CDR3 region has 15 residues. CDR3 amino acids: CASSVMQGTNTEAFF. Written as DNA, the CDR3 is TGTGCCAGCAGTGTGATGCAGGGTACGAACACTGAAGCTTTCTTT.

This clone was recorded a few times. The V gene is TRBV28, the J gene TRBJ1-2; D unresolved. This CDR3 region has 15 residues. The V gene's germline CDR1 is MDHEN and CDR2 SYDVKM. V lost 1 base and J lost 8, with 17 bases in between. As DNA, the CDR3 is TGTGCCAGCAGTTTATCTTCCGGGGTGTTGGGGGGCTACACCTTC. Translation: CASSLSSGVLGGYTF.

The rearrangement links TRBV7-9 to TRBJ2-7, with a tentative D call TRBD1 (7 bases). Trimming stripped 5 bases from V and 4 bases from J, with 12 bases between. The CDR3 extends over 13 amino acids. Per germline, CDR1 SEHNR and CDR2 FQNEAQ (reference sequence). The CDR3 spells CASSRGDSYEQYV. The DNA for the CDR3 is TGTGCCAGCAGCCGCGGGGACAGTTACGAGCAGTACGTC.

This chain joins TRBV29-1 and TRBJ2-1, with D possibly matching TRBD1 (6 bases). Per the germline V gene, CDR1 is SQVTM and CDR2 is ANQGSEA. CDR3 length: 13 amino acids. The V end was cut by 3 bases, the J end by 5 bases, with 11 bases between. This CDR3 is CSVEANRDNEQFF. The CDR3 bases are TGCAGCGTTGAGGCCAACAGGGACAATGAGCAGTTCTTC.